This TCR beta chain was profiled in a study of shared clonotypes between healthy human individuals. In the study overall: Three plates were used per donor for CD4 naive, three for CD4 memory, two for CD8 naive and one for CD8 memory.

For every subset, genomic DNA was evenly distributed across several immunoSEQ plates. Assay used: immunoSEQ multiplex PCR; TCRdb lists only in-frame clones, some missing. The data show 100,000 to 130,000 clones, about 70% seen once. Study results and caveats: An expected dependence of interdonor clonotype sharing on sequencing depth was noted.

The donors, healthy adults who were HIV-negative, had experienced no recent acute infections or vaccinations. Only one count was recorded for this clone. Its target is not known. The CDR3 has 15 residues. Germline CDR1 reads MGHRA; CDR2 reads YSYEKL. With 4 bases clipped from V and 2 bases from J, the junction kept 7 bases outside the gene matches. The sequencing sample was made of memory CD8+ T cells sorted from blood. Subset specified: CD45RO+ cells pooled with CCR7-negative TemRA cells. The sequence came from a woman aged 25 to 39 in good health. The V call is TRBV4-1, the J call TRBJ2-7, with 8 bases matching TRBD1. The CDR3 nucleotides are TGCGCCAGCAGCCTACGGACAGGGCCCACCTACGAGCAGTACTTC. Translating it yields CASSLRTGPTYEQYF.